This entry lists 14 T cell receptor beta chains sequenced from one sample in a study of T cells expressing NK-cell markers. TCRdb reprocessed the 5' RACE reads and keeps a single row for each CDR3 protein, giving no DNA. This sample's table reports a few hundred thousand distinct CDR3 sequences. Sequencing used blood T cells: a sorted CD56 or NKG2C T cell subset, CD4+ or CD8+ T cells, or bulk PBMC T cells (not recorded which). All receptors derive from a man younger than 35 in good health.

The rearrangement links TRBV7-2 to TRBJ2-3; the D call from TCRdb, TRBD1, cannot be confirmed without DNA. CDR1 is SGHTA and CDR2 is FQGNSA in the germline V gene. The CDR3 length is 15 residues. The CDR3 spells CASSPQTGRTDTQYF.

The chain employs TRBV24-1 and TRBJ2-2; the D call from TCRdb, TRBD2, cannot be confirmed without DNA. Germline loops: CDR1 KGHDR, CDR2 SFDVKD. The CDR3 loop spans 16 amino acids. The chain's CDR3 is CATSGTGTTNTGELFF.

The gene calls are TRBV10-3 and TRBJ2-1. The CDR3 covers 16 residues. Germline V lookup: CDR1 ENHRY, CDR2 SYGVKD. The CDR3 protein is CAISESASGSYNEQFF.

The chain carries TRBV29-1 and TRBJ2-3; TCRdb lists TRBD1, though no DNA is available to test this call. CDR3 size: 13 residues. The germline V gene encodes CDR1 SQVTM and CDR2 ANQGSEA. The CDR3 spells CSVEPLGHPTEYF.

The gene calls are TRBV6-5 and TRBJ2-3; the TCRdb call, TRBD2, lacks DNA for checking. CDR3 length: 16 amino acids. Germline CDR1 is MNHEY and CDR2 is SVGAGI. The CDR3 is CASSSSSGRSVGTQYF.

V and J are TRBV7-2 and TRBJ2-1; there is no DNA to check the TCRdb D call of TRBD1. The CDR3 extends over 12 amino acids. Germline-derived CDR1 and CDR2 are SGHTA and FQGNSA. CDR3: CASSPPVPEQFF.

V gene TRBV12-3 or TRBV12-4 combines with J gene TRBJ2-3; TCRdb designates TRBD2, a call that cannot be tested without DNA. This CDR3 contains 15 residues. CDR3 protein: CASRLSGMGTDTQYF.

The chain is built from TRBV5-1 and TRBJ2-2; TCRdb proposes TRBD2, but this gene call is untestable without DNA. CDR1 and CDR2 from the germline V gene are SGHRS and YFSETQ. The CDR3 is 17 amino acids. CDR3 loop: CASSHWGSPITTGELFF. Full variable domain (rest looked up from reference TRBV5-1 and TRBJ2-2): KAGVTQTPRYLIKTRGQQVTLSCSPISGHRSVSWYQQTPGQGLQFLFEYFSETQRNKGNFPGRFSGRQFSNSRSEMNVSTLELGDSALYLCASSHWGSPITTGELFFGEGSRLTVL.

The V call is TRBV15, the J call TRBJ2-5; TCRdb's D call of TRBD2 is untestable without DNA. Germline-derived CDR1 and CDR2 are LNHNV and YYDKDF (reference sequence). There are 13 residues in the CDR3. CDR3 amino acids: CATLQREDETQYF.

The genes are TRBV12-3 or TRBV12-4 and TRBJ2-1. The CDR3 covers 16 residues. The CDR3 spells CASSFLPLAAYNEQFF.

V usage is TRBV5-1 and J usage is TRBJ2-1. Germline V CDR1 and CDR2: SGHRS, YFSETQ. The CDR3 is made up of 13 amino acids. The CDR3 region is CASSLEVVNEQFF.

V gene TRBV20-1 combines with J gene TRBJ2-7; the TRBD1 assignment by TCRdb is unverifiable without DNA. The CDR3 spans 14 residues. The germline gives CDR1 DFQATT, CDR2 SNEGSKA (reference sequence). CDR3 sequence: CSARVFGTGYEQYF.

V and J are TRBV12-3 or TRBV12-4 and TRBJ2-7; lacking DNA, the TRBD1 call made by TCRdb goes unchecked. This CDR3 has 13 residues. CDR3 amino acids: CASSSPPSGEQYF.

The J gene is TRBJ2-5, the V gene TRBV29-1. Germline lookup yields CDR1 SQVTM and CDR2 ANQGSEA. The CDR3 sequence is 14 residues long. This chain's CDR3 is CSVEPPSSYETQYF.